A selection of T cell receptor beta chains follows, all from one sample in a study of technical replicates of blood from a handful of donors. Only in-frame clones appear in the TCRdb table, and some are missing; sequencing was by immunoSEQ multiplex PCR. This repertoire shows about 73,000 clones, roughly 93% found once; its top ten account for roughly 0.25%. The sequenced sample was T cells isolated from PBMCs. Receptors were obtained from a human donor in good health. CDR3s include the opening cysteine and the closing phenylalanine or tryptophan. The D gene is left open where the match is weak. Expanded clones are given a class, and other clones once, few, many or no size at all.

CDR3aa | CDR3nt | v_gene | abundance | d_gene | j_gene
CASSLAAGPLRNEQFF | TGCGCCAGCAGCTTGGCCGCGGGGCCACTACGCAATGAGCAGTTCTTC | TRBV5-1 | NA | NA | TRBJ2-1
CAINKGAEGTEAQHF | TGTGCCATCAACAAGGGGGCGGAGGGGACGGAGGCCCAGCATTTT | TRBV6-5 | NA | TRBD1 | TRBJ1-5
CASSPPGLAGSYEQYF | TGTGCCAGCTCACCACCGGGACTAGCGGGCTCCTACGAGCAGTACTTC | TRBV18 | NA | TRBD2 | TRBJ2-7
CASSQEESRQGYNEQFF | TGTGCCAGCAGCCAAGAGGAGTCGCGGCAGGGCTACAATGAGCAGTTCTTC | TRBV4-2 | NA | NA | TRBJ2-1
CASSPQGGASYGYTF | TGCGCCAGCAGCCCCCAAGGCGGGGCCTCCTATGGCTACACCTTC | TRBV5-1 | once | NA | TRBJ1-2
CASSFRLGTAGGPRDTQYF | TGTGCCAGCAGCTTTCGTTTAGGGACGGCGGGAGGGCCCAGAGATACGCAGTATTTT | TRBV7-9 | NA | TRBD2 | TRBJ2-3
CASSPAGYEQYF | TGTGCCAGTAGTCCTGCCGGCTACGAGCAGTACTTC | TRBV19 | few | NA | TRBJ2-7
CASSPSGELGGYTF | TGTGCCAGCAGCCCCTCAGGGGAATTGGGGGGCTACACCTTC | TRBV7-2 | NA | NA | TRBJ1-2
CASGRAGVGHEQYF | TGTGCCAGCGGGAGAGCAGGGGTTGGCCACGAGCAGTACTTC | TRBV27 | NA | NA | TRBJ2-7
CASSINRGPSYGYTF | TGTGCCAGTAGTATTAACAGGGGGCCAAGCTATGGCTACACCTTC | TRBV19 | NA | TRBD1 | TRBJ1-2
CASLATVNQPQHF | TGTGCCAGCTTGGCGACAGTTAATCAGCCCCAGCATTTT | TRBV2 | NA | NA | TRBJ1-5